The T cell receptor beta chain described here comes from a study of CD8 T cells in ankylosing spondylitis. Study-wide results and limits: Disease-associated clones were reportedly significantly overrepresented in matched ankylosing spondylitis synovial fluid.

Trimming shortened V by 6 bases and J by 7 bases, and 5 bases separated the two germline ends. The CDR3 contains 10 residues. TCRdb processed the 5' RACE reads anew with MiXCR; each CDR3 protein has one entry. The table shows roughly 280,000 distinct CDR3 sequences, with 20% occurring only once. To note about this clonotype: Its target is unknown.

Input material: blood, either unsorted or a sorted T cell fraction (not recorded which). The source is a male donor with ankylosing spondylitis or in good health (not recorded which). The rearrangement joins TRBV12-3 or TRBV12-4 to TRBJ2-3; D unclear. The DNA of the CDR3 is TGTGCCAGCAGCCAACATACGCAGTATTTT. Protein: CASSQHTQYF.